This T cell receptor beta chain was profiled in a study of T cells in Graves' hyperthyroidism and ophthalmopathy (dated by TCRdb to between 2018 and 2020). About the study as a whole: Peripheral blood was collected at initial diagnosis, before any treatment. To identify distinguishing TCR V-J signatures, a discovery cohort of 95 to 100 patients was used, comprising 43 with Graves' ophthalmopathy and roughly 60 with stable Graves' hyperthyroidism. Prospective prediction of ophthalmopathy was tested in an independent validation cohort consisting of 18 hyperthyroidism patients and approximately 16 patients who later progressed to ophthalmopathy. The 100 discovery patients were divided at random into training and test sets in a 7:3 ratio. In addition, the study compared T-cell repertoires in thyroid tissue and in blood from about 6 Graves' hyperthyroidism patients. After sampling, hyperthyroidism patients received methimazole starting at 30 mg daily, and ophthalmopathy patients received high-dose intravenous methylprednisolone. The paper reports TCR Vbeta CDR3 sequencing of 130 to 150 peripheral blood samples: approximately 41 ophthalmopathy, roughly 74 hyperthyroidism and around 17 progressor patients. The paper as a whole reports these results and caveats: In validation, the model predicted progression to ophthalmopathy a median of approximately 6.3 months before onset, with 70% to 71% sensitivity and more than 72% specificity. Most expanded thyroid clonotypes (frequency above 0.001) were also found in blood, which suggests that blood repertoires may mirror thyroid immune responses. No statistical method was used to fix the sample size in advance, and group allocation was not hidden from the investigators. A model built on a 13 V-J signature distinguished ophthalmopathy from stable hyperthyroidism, reaching roughly 88% sensitivity and under 84% specificity in cross-validation and 80%/75% in testing.

The TCR beta CDR3 regions were amplified from the RNA transcripts. The TCR CDR3 was subjected to a first round of RT-PCR using the HTBI primer set and the Qiagen OneStep RT-PCR kit. Libraries were constructed in a second round of multiplex PCR, after which size selection and purification were carried out. Libraries were sequenced paired-end with 100 bp reads on an Illumina HiSeq2000. In the authors' own workflow: SOAPnuke was used to process the raw data, throwing out any read that contained adapters or uncalled bases, had a mean Phred below 15, or lacked an exact constant-primer or identifier match. COPE v1.2.5 was used to merge high-quality paired reads, and clonotypes were defined as unique nucleotide sequences. Clonotypes were aligned to IMGT TRBV, TRBD and TRBJ reference segments using MiTCR v1.1. Analysis was restricted to V-J combinations with a frequency above 0.0001, which covered 98% to 99.2% of repertoires. The TCS score was defined as F50 (clonal expansion) divided by E x V (chaos), with BLOSUM62-based TCRdist calculated between CDR3 peptides within each V-J. Welch's t-statistics and random forest reduced around 520 V-J features to roughly 13, which were used in a naive Bayes classifier (R e1071). TCRdb trimmed the raw reads at Q25, called clones with MiXCR and kept productive beta chains. Each CDR3 protein appears once, grouped with its most common genes and DNA. TCRdb, rather than the study authors, made the V and J calls. The sample data list approximately 400,000 distinct CDR3 sequences, and 15% of these were observed just once. The top ten clonotypes cover approximately 29% of the sample.

Stable Graves' hyperthyroidism was defined as no progression to ophthalmopathy during 18 months of follow-up. Hyperthyroidism patients were newly diagnosed, had a disease duration of under 2 months, and were aged 18 to 65 years. Any patient with an uncontrolled infection, another autoimmune disease, pregnancy or lactation was excluded. Diagnoses were based on clinical symptoms, serum thyroxine and TRAb, thyroid ultrasound and orbital computed tomography. Ficoll-Paque density gradient centrifugation was used to isolate PBMCs from around 10 ml of fresh peripheral blood. Trizol reagent was used to extract total RNA, and RNA quality was then checked on an Agilent 2100 Bioanalyzer. CDR1 and CDR2 were assigned from the germline V gene (reference sequence) as MNHEY and SMNVEV. From the cysteine up to the phenylalanine, the CDR3 has a length of 15 residues. Left in the record is the CDR3 DNA by itself, 45 bases read in frame from the first base. Deletion took 0 bases off V and 2 bases off J, with a span of 8 bases between the germline ends.

To note about this clonotype: The target of this receptor is not known. Qualities for individual bases were not recorded, and no much larger clone is one base off.

Recombination joined TRBV27 with TRBJ2-1, with the identity of the D gene unclear. The TCR was taken from a woman younger than 45 with Graves' hyperthyroidism. Material: blood. The CDR3 corresponds to CASSLSNPTYNEQFF. The DNA sequence follows: TGTGCCAGCAGTTTATCCAACCCCACCTACAATGAGCAGTTCTTC.